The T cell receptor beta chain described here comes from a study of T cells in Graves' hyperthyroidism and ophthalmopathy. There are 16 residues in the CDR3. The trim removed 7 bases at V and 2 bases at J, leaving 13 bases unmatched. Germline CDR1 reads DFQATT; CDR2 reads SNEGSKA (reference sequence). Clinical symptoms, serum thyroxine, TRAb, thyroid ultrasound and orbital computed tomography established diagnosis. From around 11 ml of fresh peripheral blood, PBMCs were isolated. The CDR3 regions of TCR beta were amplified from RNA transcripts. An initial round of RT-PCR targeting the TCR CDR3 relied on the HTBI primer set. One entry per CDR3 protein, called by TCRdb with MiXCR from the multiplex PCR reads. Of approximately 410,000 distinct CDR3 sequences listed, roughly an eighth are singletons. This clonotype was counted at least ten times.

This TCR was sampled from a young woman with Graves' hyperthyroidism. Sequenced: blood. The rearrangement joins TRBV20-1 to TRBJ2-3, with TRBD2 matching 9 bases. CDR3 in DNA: TGCAGTGGAAGCCCACTAGCGGGCTTGGACACAGATACGCAGTATTTT. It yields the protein CSGSPLAGLDTDTQYF.